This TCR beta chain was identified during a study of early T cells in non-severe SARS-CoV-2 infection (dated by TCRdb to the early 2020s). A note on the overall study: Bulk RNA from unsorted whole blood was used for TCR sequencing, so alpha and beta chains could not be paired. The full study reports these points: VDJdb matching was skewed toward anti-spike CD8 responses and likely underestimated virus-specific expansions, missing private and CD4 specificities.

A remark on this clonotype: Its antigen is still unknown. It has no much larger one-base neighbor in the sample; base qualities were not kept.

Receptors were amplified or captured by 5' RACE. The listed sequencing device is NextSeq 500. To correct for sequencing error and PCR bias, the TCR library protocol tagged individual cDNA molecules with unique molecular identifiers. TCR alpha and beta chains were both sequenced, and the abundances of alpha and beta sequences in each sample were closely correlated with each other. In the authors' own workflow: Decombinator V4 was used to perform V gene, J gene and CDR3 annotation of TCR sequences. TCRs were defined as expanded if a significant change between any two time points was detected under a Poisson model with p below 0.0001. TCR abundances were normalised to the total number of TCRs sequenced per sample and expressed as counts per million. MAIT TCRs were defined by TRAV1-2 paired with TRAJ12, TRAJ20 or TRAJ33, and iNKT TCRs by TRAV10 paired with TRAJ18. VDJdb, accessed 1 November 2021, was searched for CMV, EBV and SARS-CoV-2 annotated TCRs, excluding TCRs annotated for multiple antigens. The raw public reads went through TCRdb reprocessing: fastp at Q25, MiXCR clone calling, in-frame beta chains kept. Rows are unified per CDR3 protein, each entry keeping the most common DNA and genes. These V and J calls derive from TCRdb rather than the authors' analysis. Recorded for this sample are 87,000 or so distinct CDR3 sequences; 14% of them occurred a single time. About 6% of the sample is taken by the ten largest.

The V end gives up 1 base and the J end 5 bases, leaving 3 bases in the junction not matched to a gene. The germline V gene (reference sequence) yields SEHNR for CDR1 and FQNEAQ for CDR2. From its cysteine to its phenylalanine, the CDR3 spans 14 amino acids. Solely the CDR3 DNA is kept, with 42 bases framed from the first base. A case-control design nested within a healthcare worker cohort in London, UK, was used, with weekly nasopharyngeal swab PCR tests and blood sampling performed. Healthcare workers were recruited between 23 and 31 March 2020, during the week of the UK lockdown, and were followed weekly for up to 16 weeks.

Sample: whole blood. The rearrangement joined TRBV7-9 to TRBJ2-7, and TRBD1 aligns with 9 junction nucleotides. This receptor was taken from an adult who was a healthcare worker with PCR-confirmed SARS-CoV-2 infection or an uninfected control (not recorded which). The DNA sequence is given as TGTGCCAGCAGCTTAGACAGGGGGCACCACGAGCAGTACTTC. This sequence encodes CASSLDRGHHEQYF.